This record covers a single TCR beta chain. Antigen unknown. V was cut by 6 bases and J by 4 bases, with 13 bases left in between. Germline V gene sequence: CDR1 LGHNT, CDR2 FRNRAP. CDR3 length: 14 amino acids. The data stem from a study of a mutant IDH1 vaccine in newly diagnosed glioma. At the level of the study: Following radiotherapy alone, or alongside temozolomide cycles, vaccination was started after an interval of 4-6 weeks. At week 47 came visit V13, while visit V12 had come at week 35.

Time point here: week 47, end of study. Vaccine doses each comprised 300 ug of mutant IDH1 20-mer peptide, with topical imiquimod. Measured with immunoSEQ multiplex PCR; TCRdb has only the in-frame clones, and not every one. Here the sample spans approximately 60,000 clones, about four fifths being singletons. The TCR comes from a woman aged 45-65 years with glioma. This material consisted of PBMCs, taken from a glioma patient whose treatment included an IDH1 peptide vaccine. The V call is TRBV12-5, the J call TRBJ1-5, with a possible D match to TRBD1 (5 bases). The CDR3 here is CASGPGGSNQPQHF. CDR3 in DNA: TGTGCTAGTGGCCCGGGGGGGTCGAATCAGCCCCAGCATTTT. The variable domain in full, completed from reference TRBV12-5 and TRBJ1-5, reads DARVTQTPRHKVTEMGQEVTMRCQPILGHNTVFWYRQTMMQGLELLAYFRNRAPLDDSGMPKDRFSAEMPDATLATLKIQPSEPRDSAVYFCASGPGGSNQPQHFGDGTRLSIL.